This T cell receptor beta chain was observed in a study of blood T cells in healthy people across ages. This clonotype was counted a few times. Its target is unknown. Study-level results: A strong correlation was seen between TCR beta diversity and naive T cell percentage.

A second PCR, run for 7 to 11 cycles, used a sample-barcoded 5' primer plus a J-beta primer mix. TCRdb analysed the 5' RACE reads with MiXCR anew, one entry per CDR3 protein. The sample holds 1.5 million to 1.8 million distinct CDR3 sequences, approximately 42% seen once. The sample comprised blood. This clonotype was obtained from a woman under 30 in good health.

The CDR3 DNA sequence: TGTGCCAGCAGTTCCTCCCCCCAGGGTACCTACGAGCAGTACTTC. Protein: CASSSSPQGTYEQYF. The chain uses TRBV6-5 and TRBJ2-7; D is possibly TRBD1 (5 bases). The CDR3 runs 15 residues. The V end lost 4 bases, the J end lost 2 bases, and 15 bases lay between the germline ends. The germline V gene has CDR1 MNHEY and CDR2 SVGAGI.